The T cell receptor beta chain under discussion was sequenced for a study of CD8+CD57+ T cells in acquired aplastic anemia. Across the study: Yields of DNA that came from sorted CD4+ and CD8+ cells averaged about 3.5 ug. Study-wide results and limits: Shared by patients and controls, 25 to 35 CD8+ CDR3s were abundant in patients. CD8+ Simpson's diversity in patients was not significantly different from that in controls.

In regard to this clonotype: Its antigen remains unknown.

CDR1 and CDR2 (germline): SGHVS, FNYEAQ. With 5 bases clipped from V and 2 bases from J, the junction kept 11 bases outside the gene matches. This CDR3 spans 18 amino acids. Genomic DNA, the template, was used for profiling of the TCR beta VDJ and CDR3. TCRdb ran MiXCR on the reads and lists one entry per CDR3 protein. Of more than 150,000 distinct CDR3 sequences listed, 46% were seen once; the top ten hold roughly 3%. The gene calls are TRBV7-6 and TRBJ2-5; TRBD2 matches 13 bases. The sample consisted of sorted CD4+, CD8+, or CD8+CD57+ T cells (not recorded which) from PBMCs. This TCR derives from a human donor in good health. CDR3 region: CASSVTSGGAWSQETQYF. CDR3 in DNA: TGTGCCAGCAGCGTCACTAGCGGGGGGGCCTGGTCGCAAGAGACCCAGTACTTC.